The 28 T cell receptor beta chains in this list originate from one sample, sequenced in a study of post-analysis software for immune sequencing data. Study results and caveats: The five TRBV segments detected at higher frequency in patients than in controls included TRBV5-6, TRBV5-1 and TRBV20-1.

cDNA libraries of TCR beta carried unique molecular identifiers. TCRdb reanalysed the PCR reads using MiXCR and keeps one entry per CDR3 protein. Of about 260,000 distinct CDR3 sequences listed, roughly a third are singletons. No antigen has been assigned to these receptors. The sequencing input was blood. The receptor set was obtained from a girl aged 5 to 17 with multiple sclerosis.

V and J are TRBV12-3 or TRBV12-4 and TRBJ1-2; D is ambiguous. The germline V and J ends were trimmed by 3 bases and 1 base, with 18 bases remaining between them. This CDR3 region has 17 residues. In nucleotides, the CDR3 is TGTGCCAGCAGTTTCGGGCAGGAGGATTATTTTAACTATGGCTACACCTTC. It translates to CASSFGQEDYFNYGYTF.

This clonotype was seen just once. V gene TRBV19 combines with J gene TRBJ2-2; D assignment may be TRBD1 or TRBD2 (5 bases each). V lost 11 bases and J lost 0, with 10 bases in between. Per the germline V gene, CDR1 is LNHDA and CDR2 is SQIVND (reference sequence). The CDR3 extends over 13 amino acids. In nucleotides, the CDR3 is TGTGCCGGGACGGACCCGAACACCGGGGAGCTGTTTTTT. It specifies CAGTDPNTGELFF.

Details on this clonotype: Just one base apart from a much larger clone, this may be a read error. CDR3: CASGAPGQGQETQYF. The CDR3 nucleotides read TGTGCCAGCGGGGCTCCGGGACAGGGGCAAGAGACCCAGTACTTC. The rearrangement joins TRBV5-6 to TRBJ2-5, with TRBD1 matching 10 bases. The CDR3 is 15 residues long. The V segment lost 7 bases and the J segment 2 bases; nucleotides outside the gene matches: 8. Germline V CDR1 and CDR2: SGHDT, YYEEEE.

This clonotype was observed many times. The V and J genes are TRBV10-3 and TRBJ1-2; D gene ambiguous. Germline CDR1 and CDR2: ENHRY and SYGVKD. The CDR3 consists of 13 residues. With 2 bases removed from V and 3 bases from J, the gap between germline ends came to 7 bases. The CDR3 spells CAISERSDYGYTF. CDR3 DNA: TGTGCCATCAGTGAGAGGAGCGACTATGGCTACACCTTC.

This clonotype showed up just a few times. J is TRBJ1-1 and V is TRBV12-3 or TRBV12-4; 8 nucleotides agree with TRBD1. This CDR3 is built from 15 residues. The ends lost 7 bases at V and 1 base at J; junction bases unmatched: 8. The CDR3 spells CASNEWGQENTEAFF. Written as DNA, the CDR3 is TGTGCCAGCAACGAATGGGGACAGGAGAACACTGAAGCTTTCTTT.

This sequence joins TRBV29-1 and TRBJ2-3, with 7 bases identical to TRBD1. The CDR3 loop spans 13 amino acids. V was pared by 6 bases and J by 2 bases, with 5 bases of the junction left unmatched. Germline CDR1 is SQVTM and CDR2 is ANQGSEA. The CDR3: CSVDDRATDTQYF. The DNA of the CDR3 is TGCAGCGTCGACGACAGGGCCACAGATACGCAGTATTTT.

In its sample, this clonotype was seen many times. The chain employs TRBV11-2 and TRBJ2-5; 10 bases are shared with TRBD2. CDR1 SGHAT and CDR2 FQNNGV come from the germline V gene. The CDR3 has 16 amino acids. The junction had 6 bases not matched to a gene; V was cut back by 4 bases and J by 1 base. The CDR3 bases are TGTGCCAGCAGCTCTCTAGCGGGGGTCCTCCAAGAGACCCAGTACTTC. This gives the protein CASSSLAGVLQETQYF.

This chain links TRBV4-2 with TRBJ2-5; D is possibly TRBD1 (5 bases). The better agreement between TRBJ2-7 and the DNA end casts doubt on the J call. Germline CDR1 and CDR2: LGHNA and YNFKEQ. This CDR3 comprises 15 residues. CDR3 coding DNA: TGTGCCAGCAGCCAAGAGCGTCAGGGTCTATACGAGCAGTACTTC. Amino acid sequence: CASSQERQGLYEQYF.

This clonotype was recorded at least ten times. The chain is built from TRBV5-1 and TRBJ2-1; D is perhaps TRBD2 (5 bases). CDR1 and CDR2 from the germline V gene are SGHRS and YFSETQ. Trimming took 0 bases from V and 8 from J, leaving 12 bases between them. The CDR3 sequence is 14 residues long. DNA for the CDR3: TGCGCCAGCAGCTTGGGGGTACTAGTCGATGAGCAGTTCTTC. Translation gives CASSLGVLVDEQFF.

Turning to this clonotype: Being one base from a much bigger clone, this may be a read error. The chain uses TRBV20-1 and TRBJ2-4; 8 bases map to TRBD1. Germline V CDR1 and CDR2: DFQATT, SNEGSKA (reference sequence). CDR3 length equals 15 residues. For the CDR3, the DNA is TGCAGTGCTAGAGATTTGGGACAGGCGGTGAACATTCAGGACTTC. Protein: CSARDLGQAVNIQDF.

In this sample, this clonotype turned up many times. This chain joins TRBV27 and TRBJ1-2, with D possibly TRBD1 on 6 matching bases. Per the germline V gene, CDR1 is MNHEY and CDR2 is SMNVEV (reference sequence). V lost 6 bases to trimming and J lost 8 bases, with 19 bases between them. The CDR3 is 14 amino acids. The CDR3 region has the DNA TGTGCCAGCAGCACTACGCAGGGGATGGGGGGCTACACCTTC. It specifies CASSTTQGMGGYTF.

The rearrangement links TRBV5-5 to TRBJ1-4, with D unresolved. V was cut by 5 bases and J by 2 bases, with 16 bases left in between. The CDR3 sequence is 16 residues long. Germline V gene data show CDR1 as SGHKS and CDR2 as YYEKEE (reference sequence). CDR3 nucleotide sequence: TGTGCCAGCAGTTACCGTCCCGTGCGGACTAATGAAAAACTGTTTTTT. Translated, it gives CASSYRPVRTNEKLFF.

The chain joins TRBV6-5 to TRBJ2-7, with TRBD2 as a possible D gene (6 bases). The J call may be mistaken, given a closer DNA end match to TRBJ2-5. The CDR3 has 13 residues. The germline V gene encodes CDR1 MNHEY and CDR2 SVGAGI. The CDR3 nucleotides are TGTGCCAGCACCCGATCCGGGGGAGAGACCCAGTACTTC. Amino acids: CASTRSGGETQYF.

This chain links TRBV5-4 with TRBJ2-5; D may match TRBD1 or TRBD2 (5 bases each). The CDR3 is made up of 15 amino acids. Germline CDR1 reads SGHNT; CDR2 reads YYREEE (reference sequence). The germline V and J ends were trimmed by 4 bases and 5 bases, with 18 bases remaining between them. The CDR3 reads CASSDGDGAWETQYF. CDR3 nucleotides: TGTGCCAGCAGCGACGGGGATGGGGCGTGGGAGACCCAGTACTTC.

This clonotype was counted ten times or more. The rearrangement links TRBV24-1 to TRBJ2-3; TRBD2 matches at 9 bases. This CDR3 is built from 16 residues. J was trimmed by 6 bases and V by 3 bases; bases with no gene match: 9. Germline loops: CDR1 KGHDR, CDR2 SFDVKD. As DNA, the CDR3 is TGTGCCACCAGTGATATGAGTAGCGGGAGCGGCGATACGCAGTATTTT. This gives the protein CATSDMSSGSGDTQYF.

V usage is TRBV7-3 and J usage is TRBJ1-1, with D possibly matching TRBD1 (6 bases). Germline CDR1 is SGHTA and CDR2 is FQGTGA. V lost 3 bases and J lost 2, with 10 bases in between. CDR3 length: 14 amino acids. The CDR3 nucleotides are TGTGCCAGCAGCTTGGCACAGGGAAACACTGAAGCTTTCTTT. It specifies CASSLAQGNTEAFF.

This clonotype came up many times. The chain combines TRBV11-3 with TRBJ2-3; D may correspond to TRBD1 or TRBD2 (5 bases each). The germline CDR1 and CDR2 sequences are SGHNT and YENEEA. The CDR3 covers 16 residues. Trimming stripped 3 bases from V and 2 bases from J, with 15 bases between. Here the CDR3 reads CASSFVPPGPTDTQYF. The CDR3 DNA follows: TGTGCCAGCAGCTTCGTCCCACCGGGGCCCACAGATACGCAGTATTTT.

This clonotype was picked up many times. The gene calls are TRBV20-1 and TRBJ1-2; maybe TRBD1 (6 bases). Trimming stripped 5 bases from V and 6 bases from J, with 16 bases between. CDR1 and CDR2 (germline): DFQATT, SNEGSKA (reference sequence). This CDR3 spans 13 amino acids. The CDR3 spells CSAFGAGVDGYTF. CDR3 DNA: TGCAGTGCTTTTGGGGCAGGGGTAGATGGCTACACCTTC.

Only a few counts were recorded for this clonotype. The chain recombines TRBV11-2 with TRBJ1-1; D is unclear. Germline values: CDR1 SGHAT, CDR2 FQNNGV. Trimming pared 5 bases from V and 4 bases from J, leaving 17 bases between. The CDR3 runs to 15 residues. CDR3 nucleotide sequence: TGTGCCAGCAGCCCTTTTTTATCTGCGGGCACTGAAGCTTTCTTT. This gives the protein CASSPFLSAGTEAFF.

The table lists this clonotype with many counts. This chain joins TRBV3-1 and TRBJ1-2, with D possibly TRBD1 on 6 matching bases. V gave up 4 bases and J gave up 2 bases, with 29 bases separating them. CDR1 and CDR2 (germline): LGHDT, YNNKEL (reference sequence). CDR3 length: 20 residues. This CDR3 reads CASSPANDGQTPILNYGYTF. DNA of the CDR3: TGTGCCAGCAGCCCAGCAAATGACGGACAGACACCTATCCTCAACTATGGCTACACCTTC.

This sequence joins TRBV9 and TRBJ1-5; TRBD1 aligns across 7 bases. The length of the CDR3 is 15 residues. Germline V lookup: CDR1 SGDLS, CDR2 YYNGEE. The J segment lost 1 base and the V segment lost 3 bases, leaving 4 bases of the junction unmatched. Written as DNA, the CDR3 is TGTGCCAGCAGCGCAACAGGGGTGAGCAATCAGCCCCAGCATTTT. This sequence encodes CASSATGVSNQPQHF.

The sample holds a few counts of this clonotype. This rearrangement joins TRBV7-9 to TRBJ1-5; TRBD1 matches at 7 bases. The ends lost 6 bases at V and 3 bases at J; junction bases unmatched: 5. Germline loops: CDR1 SEHNR, CDR2 FQNEAQ (reference sequence). This CDR3 has 14 residues. The CDR3 reads CASRSTGTNQPQHF. The CDR3 DNA reads as TGTGCCAGCAGGTCGACAGGGACCAATCAGCCCCAGCATTTT. The variable domain in full, completed from reference TRBV7-9 and TRBJ1-5, reads DTGVSQNPRHKITKRGQNVTFRCDPISEHNRLYWYRQTLGQGPEFLTYFQNEAQLEKSRLLSDRFSAERPKGSFSTLEIQRTEQGDSAMYLCASRSTGTNQPQHFGDGTRLSIL.

In regard to this clonotype: A much larger clone lies a single base off, so this may be a read error. The genes are TRBV6-6 and TRBJ2-7; possibly TRBD1 for D (5 bases). Near its end, the DNA agrees better with TRBJ2-5, so the J call may be wrong. The germline CDR1 and CDR2 sequences are MNHNY and SVGAGI (reference sequence). The CDR3 has 12 residues. CDR3 in amino acids: CASNKGRETQYF. CDR3 sequence (DNA): TGTGCCAGCAATAAGGGGCGAGAGACCCAGTACTTC.

The chain links TRBV20-1 to TRBJ2-7, with TRBD1 identical over 7 bases. Germline V gene data show CDR1 as DFQATT and CDR2 as SNEGSKA (reference sequence). The CDR3 has 16 residues. V trimming: 3 bases; J trimming: 4 bases; junction bases outside the gene matches: 15. Here the CDR3 reads CSARRQGLSRVYEQYF. The DNA of the CDR3 is TGCAGTGCTAGGCGACAGGGTTTATCTCGGGTGTACGAGCAGTACTTC.

This sequence joins TRBV27 and TRBJ1-5; TRBD1 agrees at 10 bases. This CDR3 contains 16 residues. Looked up from germline, CDR1 is MNHEY and CDR2 is SMNVEV (reference sequence). Losses at the gene ends were 5 bases for V and 4 bases for J; bases not matched to a gene: 8. The CDR3 is CASSPLDRGRNQPQHF. CDR3 nucleotide sequence: TGTGCCAGCAGTCCCCTGGACAGGGGGAGAAATCAGCCCCAGCATTTT.

This clonotype was seen at least ten times. J is TRBJ2-5 and V is TRBV7-2; possibly TRBD1 for D (6 bases). The germline V and J ends were trimmed by 6 bases and 4 bases, with 12 bases remaining between them. The germline V gene has CDR1 SGHTA and CDR2 FQGNSA. CDR3 size: 13 residues. CDR3 sequence: CASRRQVRETQYF. The CDR3 DNA follows: TGTGCCAGCAGGAGACAGGTTAGAGAGACCCAGTACTTC.

The rearrangement links TRBV18 to TRBJ1-2, with a weak D call TRBD1 (6 bases). Germline assignment: CDR1 KGHSH and CDR2 LQKENI. The CDR3 consists of 11 residues. The ends were cut back, 4 bases at V and 6 bases at J, with 6 bases in the middle. The CDR3 spells CASSQGDGYTF. The DNA for the CDR3 is TGTGCCAGCTCACAGGGGGATGGCTACACCTTC.

This chain connects TRBV7-9 to TRBJ1-2, with 7 bases aligning to TRBD1. Germline CDR1 and CDR2: SEHNR and FQNEAQ (reference sequence). The CDR3 contains 14 residues. Trimming removed 4 bases from V and 0 bases from J; junction bases left unmatched: 2. CDR3 loop: CASSYDRANYGYTF. The DNA for the CDR3 is TGTGCCAGCAGCTACGACAGGGCTAACTATGGCTACACCTTC.